This paragraph reports one TCR beta chain. The antigen remains unidentified. The CDR3 sequence is 13 residues long. V was pared by 8 bases and J by 6 bases, with 16 bases between. Germline V CDR1 and CDR2: SEHNR, FQNEAQ (reference sequence). Sequencing targeted TCR beta in T cells from blood (CD8+ and CD4+). FACS enriched CD8+ TEMRA cells, while bulk CD8+ and CD4+ were negatively isolated. Random-hexamer reverse transcription was applied to roughly 0.5 to 1 ug RNA. By means of immunoSEQ multiplex PCR, TCR beta CDR3 spanning 54 Vbeta and 13 Jbeta underwent amplification. TCRdb independently ran MiXCR on the immunoSEQ multiplex PCR reads; one entry per CDR3 protein. The sample contains some 160,000 distinct CDR3 sequences, around 96% of which appear only once. This entry comes from a study of CD8 T cells in Susac syndrome. General study findings and limits: The study acknowledged a relatively small number of individuals in its TCR sequencing and HLA analysis.

This rearrangement joins TRBV7-9 to TRBJ1-2; TRBD1 might be the D (5 bases). The receptor comes from a human donor with multiple sclerosis. Sample: CD8+ T cells from PBMCs. The CDR3 protein is CASALGLTNGYTF. The CDR3 coding sequence is TGTGCCAGCGCCTTGGGACTCACCAATGGCTACACCTTC.